The T cell receptor beta chain described here comes from a study of cytomegalovirus exposure and HLA in healthy donors. The study's findings and limits: Confirmation was obtained in vitro that a few CMV-associated chains are specific for CMV antigens. Within the data, a cluster of highly shared sequence variants was likely a sequencing artifact.

To note about this clone: Its antigen remains unknown.

CDR1 is SGDLS and CDR2 is YYNGEE in the germline V gene. The CDR3 covers 15 residues. Unmatched junction bases numbered 4, after V lost 0 bases and J lost 1 base. The PCR made use of 60 Vbeta and 13 Jbeta primers. TCRdb's copy holds only in-frame clones and misses some; the assay was immunoSEQ multiplex PCR. Across around 33,000 clones, the top ten clones capture around 4.8% of the sample. Sequenced: PBMCs. The chain recombines TRBV9 with TRBJ2-7; 7 nucleotides agree with TRBD2. The sequence was collected from a woman between 40 and 50 years old in good health and CMV-seropositive. The CDR3 coding sequence is TGTGCCAGCAGCGTAGAGGGGACTACATCCTACGAGCAGTACTTC. It specifies CASSVEGTTSYEQYF.